The 16 T cell receptor beta chains presented below share a single source sample, sequenced in a study of T cells in tuberculosis. Assay: immunoSEQ multiplex PCR; the TCRdb copy retains only in-frame clones and omits some. Here the sample spans tens of thousands of clones, 85% to 95% being singletons. The sequencing sample was made of PBMCs. Receptors originate from a donor aged 5-35 years with latent tuberculosis or without tuberculosis infection. Some clones in this sample may be carry-over from other donors' samples.

V usage is TRBV28 and J usage is TRBJ2-7; D is perhaps TRBD2 (6 bases). There are 13 residues in the CDR3. Germline loops: CDR1 MDHEN, CDR2 SYDVKM. V lost 5 bases and J 1 base, leaving 9 bases between the germline ends. The CDR3: CASSPGGSYEQYF. In DNA form, the CDR3 reads TGTGCCAGCAGTCCCGGAGGGTCCTACGAGCAGTACTTC.

The genes are TRBV2 and TRBJ1-2; D uncertain. This CDR3 spans 13 amino acids. Trimming took 0 bases from V and 7 from J, leaving 9 bases between them. Germline V gene data show CDR1 as SNHLY and CDR2 as FYNNEI. The CDR3 DNA sequence: TGTGCCAGCAGTGAAGCGCTTCGGAGTGGCTACACCTTC. This sequence encodes CASSEALRSGYTF.

The rearrangement uses TRBV4-1 and TRBJ2-1; 15 positions agree with TRBD2. The V segment lost 10 bases and the J segment 8 bases; nucleotides outside the gene matches: 6. Per germline, CDR1 MGHRA and CDR2 YSYEKL. CDR3 length equals 14 residues. The chain's CDR3 is CATLGTSGGHEQFF. The CDR3 bases are TGCGCCACCCTGGGGACTAGCGGGGGGCATGAGCAGTTCTTC.

This clone was found once. This chain joins TRBV27 and TRBJ2-7; possible D gene TRBD1, 6 bases. The germline V gene encodes CDR1 MNHEY and CDR2 SMNVEV (reference sequence). This CDR3 contains 14 residues. V shed 4 bases and J shed 4 bases, with 14 bases lying between them. The CDR3, as DNA: TGTGCCAGCAGTTACTCGGACAGAGTTTACGAGCAGTACTTC. Translated, it gives CASSYSDRVYEQYF.

The chain couples TRBV19 to TRBJ1-1; no reliable D call. Germline V gene data show CDR1 as LNHDA and CDR2 as SQIVND (reference sequence). This CDR3 is built from 11 residues. Trimming shortened V by 4 bases and J by 5 bases, and 5 bases separated the two germline ends. The CDR3 spells CASSTQTEAFF. The CDR3 DNA reads TGTGCCAGTAGTACCCAAACTGAAGCTTTCTTT.

This clone appeared a single time. The DNA for the CDR3 is TGTGCCAGCAGTGACGGGCCAGGGGCCGAGCAGTACTTC. Its translation is CASSDGPGAEQYF. The J gene is TRBJ2-7, the V gene TRBV6-4; D might be TRBD1 (6 bases). The CDR3 contains 13 residues. V lost 2 bases, J lost 6 bases, and 11 bases lay in between. Looked up from germline, CDR1 is MRHNA and CDR2 is SNTAGT.

This chain joins TRBV6-5 and TRBJ1-1; D perhaps matches TRBD1 (5 bases). The CDR3 is 14 amino acids. The germline gives CDR1 MNHEY, CDR2 SVGAGI. Trimming shortened V by 5 bases and J by 4 bases, and 14 bases separated the two germline ends. The CDR3 loop reads CASSHQGMSTEAFF. The CDR3 DNA reads TGTGCCAGCAGTCATCAGGGTATGAGCACTGAAGCTTTCTTT.

This chain uses TRBV5-1 with TRBJ2-1; maybe TRBD1 (6 bases). The length of the CDR3 is 15 residues. CDR1 is SGHRS, CDR2 YFSETQ, per germline. Trimming shortened V by 2 bases and J by 1 base, and 10 bases separated the two germline ends. The CDR3 nucleotides are TGCGCCAGCAGCTTCCGAAGGGGGTCCTACAATGAGCAGTTCTTC. It translates to CASSFRRGSYNEQFF. Based on the CDR3 plus reference TRBV5-1 and TRBJ2-1, the full variable domain is KAGVTQTPRYLIKTRGQQVTLSCSPISGHRSVSWYQQTPGQGLQFLFEYFSETQRNKGNFPGRFSGRQFSNSRSEMNVSTLELGDSALYLCASSFRRGSYNEQFFGPGTRLTVL.

The V gene is TRBV5-4, the J gene TRBJ2-7, with a possible D match to TRBD1 (6 bases). The CDR3 length is 14 residues. The V end was cut by 2 bases, the J end by 5 bases, with 14 bases between. CDR1 is SGHNT, CDR2 YYREEE, per germline (reference sequence). The CDR3 DNA is TGTGCCAGCAGCTTTTACAGGGATGCCCACGAGCAGTACTTC. Its protein product is CASSFYRDAHEQYF. Complete variable domain (other parts from reference TRBV5-4 and TRBJ2-7): ETGVTQSPTHLIKTRGQQVTLRCSSQSGHNTVSWYQQALGQGPQFIFQYYREEENGRGNFPPRFSGLQFPNYSSELNVNALELDDSALYLCASSFYRDAHEQYFGPGTRLTVT.

This clone was picked up one time. The chain carries TRBV13 and TRBJ2-7; 8 bases align to TRBD1. Germline CDR1 and CDR2: PRHDT and FYEKMQ (reference sequence). This CDR3 is 16 amino acids long. The V gene end was trimmed by 5 bases and the J gene end by 1 base; junction bases not matched to a gene: 10. The CDR3 loop is CASSPGTGHKSYEQYF. In DNA form, the CDR3 reads TGTGCCAGCAGCCCCGGGACAGGACACAAGTCCTACGAGCAGTACTTC.

V gene TRBV20-1 combines with J gene TRBJ2-7; the match to TRBD2 covers 7 bases. Trimming removed 6 bases from V and 3 bases from J; junction bases left unmatched: 2. In germline, CDR1 is DFQATT, CDR2 SNEGSKA (reference sequence). The CDR3 runs 11 residues. The chain's CDR3 is CSAGGNYEQYF. CDR3 nucleotides: TGCAGTGCCGGGGGGAACTACGAGCAGTACTTC.

Written as DNA, the CDR3 is TGTGCCAGCAGCTTACTAGCGGGGGTGACCGGGGAGCTGTTTTTT. This translates into CASSLLAGVTGELFF. J is TRBJ2-2 and V is TRBV5-6; 11 bases fit TRBD2. CDR3 length equals 15 residues. J gave up 5 bases and V 2 bases, and 2 bases lay outside the gene matches. CDR1 SGHDT and CDR2 YYEEEE come from the germline V gene.

This chain joins TRBV4-2 and TRBJ2-3, with 9 nucleotides matching TRBD2. The junction had 14 bases not matched to a gene; V was cut back by 2 bases and J by 5 bases. This CDR3 has 18 residues. The germline V gene encodes CDR1 LGHNA and CDR2 YNFKEQ. The CDR3 loop is CASSQSVAGAHGGDTQYF. For the CDR3, the DNA is TGTGCCAGCAGCCAATCGGTAGCGGGGGCCCATGGGGGAGATACGCAGTATTTT.

Here the CDR3 DNA reads TGTGCCAGCAGTTCCGGGACTTCTACCTACGAGCAGTACTTC. Amino acids: CASSSGTSTYEQYF. V and J are TRBV28 and TRBJ2-7, with D perhaps matching TRBD2 (6 bases). Germline V lookup: CDR1 MDHEN, CDR2 SYDVKM. Trimming cost V 4 bases and J 2 bases, with 12 bases left between them. The CDR3 has 14 amino acids.

This chain uses TRBV5-1 with TRBJ1-1; TRBD1 matches at 9 bases. V was clipped by 4 bases and J by 14 bases; unmatched bases: 15. CDR1 and CDR2 from the germline V gene are SGHRS and YFSETQ. There are 14 residues in the CDR3. CDR3 residues: CASSLGQGGSNVFF. CDR3 nucleotide sequence: TGCGCCAGCAGCCTGGGACAGGGAGGATCTAATGTCTTCTTT.

The chain recombines TRBV18 with TRBJ2-5, with D tentatively TRBD2 (6 bases). Germline CDR1 reads KGHSH; CDR2 reads LQKENI. The CDR3 covers 16 residues. Trimming took off 3 bases at V and 2 bases at J, with 16 bases between the two ends. CDR3 nucleotides: TGTGCCAGCTCACCGCCCTGGGGGACTGCACAAGAGACCCAGTACTTC. Its protein product is CASSPPWGTAQETQYF.